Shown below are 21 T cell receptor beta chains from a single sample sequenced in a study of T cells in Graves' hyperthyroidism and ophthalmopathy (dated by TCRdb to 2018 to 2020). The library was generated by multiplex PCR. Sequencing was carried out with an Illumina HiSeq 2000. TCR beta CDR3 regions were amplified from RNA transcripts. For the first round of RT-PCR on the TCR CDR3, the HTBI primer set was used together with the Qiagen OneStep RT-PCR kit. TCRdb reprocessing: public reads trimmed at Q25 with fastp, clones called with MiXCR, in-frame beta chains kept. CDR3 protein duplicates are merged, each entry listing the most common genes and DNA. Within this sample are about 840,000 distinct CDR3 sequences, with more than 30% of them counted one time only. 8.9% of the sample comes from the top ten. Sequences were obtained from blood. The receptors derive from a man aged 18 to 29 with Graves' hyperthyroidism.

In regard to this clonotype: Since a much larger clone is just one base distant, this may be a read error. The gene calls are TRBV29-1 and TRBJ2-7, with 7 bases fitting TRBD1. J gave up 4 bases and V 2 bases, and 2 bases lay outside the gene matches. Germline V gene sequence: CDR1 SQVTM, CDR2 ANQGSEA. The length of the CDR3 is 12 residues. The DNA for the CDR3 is TGCAGCGTTGAACAGGGGGTTTACGAGCAGTACTTC. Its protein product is CSVEQGVYEQYF.

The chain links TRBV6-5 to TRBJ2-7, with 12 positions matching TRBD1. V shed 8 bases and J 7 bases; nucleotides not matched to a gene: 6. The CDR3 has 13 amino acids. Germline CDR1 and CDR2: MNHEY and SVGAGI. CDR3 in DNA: TGTGCCAGCTGGGGACAGGGGGCGCATGAGCAGTACTTC. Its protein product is CASWGQGAHEQYF.

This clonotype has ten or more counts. The CDR3 reads CSVEFRVNYGYTF. The CDR3 bases are TGCAGCGTTGAGTTTCGGGTTAACTATGGCTACACCTTC. The V call is TRBV29-1, the J call TRBJ1-2; no reliable D call. In germline, CDR1 is SQVTM, CDR2 ANQGSEA. Trimming took off 3 bases at V and 1 base at J, with 9 bases between the two ends. The CDR3 extends over 13 amino acids.

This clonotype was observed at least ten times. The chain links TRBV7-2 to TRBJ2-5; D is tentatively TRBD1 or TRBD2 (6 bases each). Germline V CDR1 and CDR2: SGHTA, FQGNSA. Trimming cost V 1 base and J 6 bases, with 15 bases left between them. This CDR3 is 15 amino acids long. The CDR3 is CASSLERGARKTQYF. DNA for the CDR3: TGTGCCAGCAGCTTAGAAAGGGGGGCGAGGAAGACCCAGTACTTC.

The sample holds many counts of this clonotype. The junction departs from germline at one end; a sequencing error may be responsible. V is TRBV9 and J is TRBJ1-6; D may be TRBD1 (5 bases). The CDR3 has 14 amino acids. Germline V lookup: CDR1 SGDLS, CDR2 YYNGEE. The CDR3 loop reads CANSAETANSPLHF. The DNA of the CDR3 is TGTGCCAACAGCGCCGAGACAGCTAATTCACCCCTCCACTTT.

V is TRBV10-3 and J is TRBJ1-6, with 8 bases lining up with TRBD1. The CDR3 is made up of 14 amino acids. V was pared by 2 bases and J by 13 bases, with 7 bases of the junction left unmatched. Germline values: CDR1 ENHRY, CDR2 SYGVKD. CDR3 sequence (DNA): TGTGCCATCAGTGAGAGGACAGGGAATCAGCCCCTCCACTTT. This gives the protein CAISERTGNQPLHF.

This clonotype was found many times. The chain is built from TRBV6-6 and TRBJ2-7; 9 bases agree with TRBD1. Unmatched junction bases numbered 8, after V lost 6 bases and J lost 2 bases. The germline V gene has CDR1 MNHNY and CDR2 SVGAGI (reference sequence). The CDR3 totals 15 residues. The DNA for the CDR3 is TGTGCCAGCAGCCCAACCCGGGACAGGGCCTACGAGCAGTACTTC. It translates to CASSPTRDRAYEQYF.

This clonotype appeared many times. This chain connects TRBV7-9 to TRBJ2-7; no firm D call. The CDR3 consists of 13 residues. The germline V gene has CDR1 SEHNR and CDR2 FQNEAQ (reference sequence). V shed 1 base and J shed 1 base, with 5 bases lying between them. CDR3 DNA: TGTGCCAGCAGCTTAGACCCTTCCTACGAGCAGTACTTC. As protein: CASSLDPSYEQYF.

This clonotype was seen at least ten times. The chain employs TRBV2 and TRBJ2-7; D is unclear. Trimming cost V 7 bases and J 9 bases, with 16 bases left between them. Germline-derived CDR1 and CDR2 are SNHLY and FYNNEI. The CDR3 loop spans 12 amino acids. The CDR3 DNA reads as TGTGCCAGCACCGAGGACGCCTCAAGGCAGTACTTC. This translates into CASTEDASRQYF.

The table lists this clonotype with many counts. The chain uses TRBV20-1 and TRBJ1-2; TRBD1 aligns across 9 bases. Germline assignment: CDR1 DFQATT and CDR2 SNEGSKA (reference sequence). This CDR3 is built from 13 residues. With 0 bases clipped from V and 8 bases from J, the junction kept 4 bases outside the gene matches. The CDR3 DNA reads TGCAGTGCTAGAGATCACGGACAGGGGGGCTACACCTTC. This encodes CSARDHGQGGYTF.

The CDR3 DNA reads TGTGCCAGCAGTTTAGAAAGGGGCGGCGACACTGAAGCTTTCTTT. This encodes CASSLERGGDTEAFF. The chain carries TRBV12-3 or TRBV12-4 and TRBJ1-1; weak D call: TRBD1 (5 bases). CDR3 length: 15 amino acids. V was clipped by 1 base and J by 3 bases, with 12 bases between them.

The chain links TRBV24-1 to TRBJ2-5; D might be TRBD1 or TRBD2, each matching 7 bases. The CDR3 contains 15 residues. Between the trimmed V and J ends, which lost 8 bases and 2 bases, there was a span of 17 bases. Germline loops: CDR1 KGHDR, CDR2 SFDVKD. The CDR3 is CATNPQGGRQETQYF. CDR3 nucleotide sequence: TGTGCCACCAACCCTCAGGGGGGGAGGCAAGAGACCCAGTACTTC.

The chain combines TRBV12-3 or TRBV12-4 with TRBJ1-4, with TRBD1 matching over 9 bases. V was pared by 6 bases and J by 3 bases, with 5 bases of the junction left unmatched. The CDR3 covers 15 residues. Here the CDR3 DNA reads TGTGCCAGCAGCCGGGACAGGGAAGCTAATGAAAAACTGTTTTTT. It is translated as CASSRDREANEKLFF.

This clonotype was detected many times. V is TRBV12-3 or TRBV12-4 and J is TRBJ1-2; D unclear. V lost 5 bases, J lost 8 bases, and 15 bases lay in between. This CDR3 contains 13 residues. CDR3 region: CASSPWTGEGYTF. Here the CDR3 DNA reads TGTGCCAGCAGTCCCTGGACCGGGGAGGGCTACACCTTC.

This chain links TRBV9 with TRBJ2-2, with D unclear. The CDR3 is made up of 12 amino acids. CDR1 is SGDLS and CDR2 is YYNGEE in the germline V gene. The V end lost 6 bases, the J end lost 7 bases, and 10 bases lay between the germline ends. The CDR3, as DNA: TGTGCCAGCATGACCGCCGGCGGGGAGCTGTTTTTT. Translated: CASMTAGGELFF.

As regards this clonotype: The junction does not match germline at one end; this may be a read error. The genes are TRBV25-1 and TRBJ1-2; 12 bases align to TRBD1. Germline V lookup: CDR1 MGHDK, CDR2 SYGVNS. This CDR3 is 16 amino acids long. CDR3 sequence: CASSRDRGRSGYGYTF. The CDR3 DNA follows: TGCGCCAGCAGCCGGGACAGGGGGCGCAGCGGCTATGGCTACACCTTC.

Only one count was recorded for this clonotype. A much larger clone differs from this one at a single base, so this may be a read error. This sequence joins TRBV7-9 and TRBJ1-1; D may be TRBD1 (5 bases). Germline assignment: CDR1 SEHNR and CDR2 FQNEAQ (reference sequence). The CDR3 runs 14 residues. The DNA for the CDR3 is TGTGCCGGCAGCTTATCGGGGGATCGGACTGAAGCTTTCTTT. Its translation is CAGSLSGDRTEAFF.

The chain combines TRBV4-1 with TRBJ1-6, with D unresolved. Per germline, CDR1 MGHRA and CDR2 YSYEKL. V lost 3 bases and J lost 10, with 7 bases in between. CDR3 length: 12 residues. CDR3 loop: CASSQDRSPLHF. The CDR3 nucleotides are TGCGCCAGCAGCCAGGATAGATCACCCCTCCACTTT.

The CDR3 DNA sequence: TGCAGCTCCAATGACAGGGCCCGCGAGCAGTACTTC. It specifies CSSNDRAREQYF. V gene TRBV29-1 combines with J gene TRBJ2-7; 7 bases map to TRBD1. The ends lost 8 bases at V and 6 bases at J; junction bases unmatched: 10. Germline CDR1 and CDR2: SQVTM and ANQGSEA. The CDR3 covers 12 residues.

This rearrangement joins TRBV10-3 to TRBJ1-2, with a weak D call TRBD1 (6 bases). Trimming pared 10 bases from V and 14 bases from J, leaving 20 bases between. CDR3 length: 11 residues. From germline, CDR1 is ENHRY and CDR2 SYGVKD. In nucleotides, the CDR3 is TGTGCCACCGGGACACAGGTATCGGATACCTTC. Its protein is CATGTQVSDTF.

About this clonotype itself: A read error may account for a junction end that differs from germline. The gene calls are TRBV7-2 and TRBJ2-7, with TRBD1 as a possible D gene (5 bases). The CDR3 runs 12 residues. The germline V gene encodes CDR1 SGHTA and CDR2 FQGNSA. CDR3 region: CVSSLGPYEQYF. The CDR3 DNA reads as TGTGTCAGCAGCTTGGGGCCCTACGAGCAGTACTTC.